This T cell receptor (beta chain) was captured by sequencing in a study of blood T cell repertoires in COVID-19. Study-wide background: In each case, the material was cDNA or gDNA derived from T cells, B-cell-depleted T cells, or PBMCs.

The CDR3 is made up of 14 amino acids. Germline CDR1 is MNHEY and CDR2 is SMNVEV (reference sequence). The V and J ends lost 7 bases and 2 bases respectively, with 11 bases between them. Authors' data handling: Amplified reference gene primers provided the basis for estimating nucleated cell counts. Data came from immunoSEQ multiplex PCR; TCRdb stores just in-frame clones and leaves some out. V and J calls and clone size are given by that table; D and trimming were obtained from the DNA. The table has approximately 300,000 clones, around 90% seen once. This clone appeared once. The receptor comes from a woman aged 25 to 45 with COVID-19, enrolled during active disease. Input material: peripheral blood. J is TRBJ2-2 and V is TRBV27; tentatively, D is TRBD2 (6 bases). The CDR3 DNA follows: TGTGCCAGCACCGGGACTTATAACACCGGGGAGCTGTTTTTT. Its translation is CASTGTYNTGELFF.